The 16 T cell receptor beta chains below were found in one sample sequenced in a study of T cells after posttransplantation cyclophosphamide. Cells defined as naive were viable CD3+CD4+ or CD3+CD8+ and CCR7+CD45RA+CD45RO-CD95-CD27+CD28+. Clones were read by immunoSEQ multiplex PCR, and TCRdb kept only the in-frame ones, dropping some. The table lists fewer than 35,000 clones, roughly 90% of them singletons, with approximately 0.098% in the top ten. Material for sequencing was naive CD4+ T cells sorted from blood. Every receptor here comes from a man aged 30-40 years in good health and a related stem cell transplant donor.

This chain uses TRBV19 with TRBJ2-5; TRBD1 agrees at 7 bases. Germline-derived CDR1 and CDR2 are LNHDA and SQIVND (reference sequence). This CDR3 comprises 14 residues. After removal of 3 bases from V and 2 bases from J, the junction contained 3 bases not matched to a gene. The CDR3 DNA reads as TGTGCCAGTAGTATTGGGACAGCGCAAGAGACCCAGTACTTC. Its translation is CASSIGTAQETQYF.

The genes are TRBV4-3 and TRBJ2-3; 8 bases map to TRBD2. In germline, CDR1 is LGHNA, CDR2 YSLEER. CDR3 length equals 17 residues. Trimming took 0 bases from V and 1 from J; bases not matched to a gene: 6. The CDR3 sequence is CASSQDRGGARTDTQYF. For the CDR3, the DNA is TGCGCCAGCAGCCAAGATCGGGGGGGGGCACGCACAGATACGCAGTATTTT.

The rearrangement joins TRBV10-3 to TRBJ2-7; 9 nucleotides match TRBD1. Trimming at V came to 6 bases and at J to 1 base, leaving 7 bases not matched to a gene. Per the germline V gene, CDR1 is ENHRY and CDR2 is SYGVKD. The CDR3 covers 15 residues. In DNA, the CDR3 is TGTGCCATCAGGATTTCCGGGACAGGGTCCTACGAGCAGTACTTC. Its protein product is CAIRISGTGSYEQYF.

The chain recombines TRBV6-6 with TRBJ1-3, with 7 bases lining up with TRBD1. The CDR3 spans 15 residues. Germline V lookup: CDR1 MNHNY, CDR2 SVGAGI (reference sequence). V shed 5 bases and J 2 bases; nucleotides not matched to a gene: 6. CDR3 DNA sequence: TGTGCCAGCAGTCCCGGTACAGGGGCTGGAAACACCATATATTTT. This translates into CASSPGTGAGNTIYF.

The rearrangement joins TRBV27 to TRBJ1-4, with D perhaps matching TRBD1 (6 bases). Trimming shortened V by 1 base and J by 4 bases, and 7 bases separated the two germline ends. CDR3 length equals 14 residues. Germline V lookup: CDR1 MNHEY, CDR2 SMNVEV (reference sequence). The CDR3 sequence: CASSLWGRNEKLFF. Written as DNA, the CDR3 is TGTGCCAGCAGTTTATGGGGGCGTAATGAAAAACTGTTTTTT.

The genes are TRBV7-9 and TRBJ2-1, with TRBD2 matching over 11 bases. J gave up 7 bases and V 6 bases, and 5 bases lay outside the gene matches. CDR3 length: 14 amino acids. The V gene's germline CDR1 is SEHNR and CDR2 FQNEAQ (reference sequence). The CDR3 DNA follows: TGTGCCAGCAGGCCTAGCGGGGGGAGGAATGAGCAGTTCTTC. It encodes CASRPSGGRNEQFF.

CDR3 protein: CASSLLTSGASYEQYF. The CDR3 nucleotides read TGTGCCAGCAGTTTACTGACTAGCGGGGCCTCCTACGAGCAGTACTTC. The rearrangement joins TRBV7-6 to TRBJ2-7, with 11 bases identical to TRBD2. The V gene end was trimmed by 6 bases and the J gene end by 0 bases; junction bases not matched to a gene: 7. The CDR3 spans 16 residues. The germline V gene has CDR1 SGHVS and CDR2 FNYEAQ.

The V call is TRBV5-4, the J call TRBJ2-5, with D possibly being TRBD1 (6 bases). V was clipped by 1 base and J by 3 bases, with 10 bases between them. Germline lookup yields CDR1 SGHNT and CDR2 YYREEE (reference sequence). This CDR3 is 14 amino acids long. The CDR3 region is CASSLRQGKETQYF. The CDR3 region has the DNA TGTGCCAGCAGCTTGAGGCAGGGGAAAGAGACCCAGTACTTC.

V and J are TRBV18 and TRBJ2-7; TRBD1 aligns across 7 bases. The CDR3 extends over 15 amino acids. The junction had 10 bases not matched to a gene; V was cut back by 4 bases and J by 4 bases. Germline CDR1 KGHSH, CDR2 LQKENI. Written as DNA, the CDR3 is TGTGCCAGCTCACACAACAGGGGACCTACTTACGAGCAGTACTTC. Protein: CASSHNRGPTYEQYF. The variable domain in full, with the rest retrieved from reference TRBV18 and TRBJ2-7, is NAGVMQNPRHLVRRRGQEARLRCSPMKGHSHVYWYRQLPEEGLKFMVYLQKENIIDESGMPKERFSAEFPKEGPSILRIQQVVRGDSAAYFCASSHNRGPTYEQYFGPGTRLTVT.

J is TRBJ2-1 and V is TRBV6-1, with D perhaps matching TRBD2 (7 bases). The CDR3 is 16 residues long. In germline, CDR1 is MNHNS, CDR2 SASEGT. V gave up 4 bases and J gave up 10 bases, with 23 bases separating them. CDR3 coding DNA: TGTGCCAGCAGTGTCACAGGGCAGGGCGGACTAGGGGAGCAGTTCTTC. Translated, it gives CASSVTGQGGLGEQFF.

The chain combines TRBV19 with TRBJ1-6, with 7 bases lining up with TRBD1. J lost 1 base, V lost 5 bases, and 11 bases had no gene match. CDR1 LNHDA and CDR2 SQIVND come from the germline V gene (reference sequence). The CDR3 length is 18 residues. CDR3 bases: TGTGCCAGTAGTCCTCAACCGACAGGGCTTTCCTATAATTCACCCCTCCACTTT. Its translation: CASSPQPTGLSYNSPLHF.

DNA of the CDR3: TGTGCCAGCAGTGTACAGGGAACCGGGGAGCTGTTTTTT. This encodes CASSVQGTGELFF. The chain has TRBV25-1 and TRBJ2-2; maybe TRBD1 (6 bases). CDR1 and CDR2 (germline): MGHDK, SYGVNS. V dropped 4 bases and J dropped 5 bases, with 8 bases sitting between them. CDR3 size: 13 residues.

The chain is built from TRBV5-1 and TRBJ2-5; 8 nucleotides line up with TRBD2. Per the germline V gene, CDR1 is SGHRS and CDR2 is YFSETQ. The V gene end was trimmed by 4 bases and the J gene end by 2 bases; junction bases not matched to a gene: 13. CDR3 size: 17 residues. The CDR3 DNA is TGCGCCAGCAGCCCTCGTGGTAGCGGGGTGCTTCAAGAGACCCAGTACTTC. Translation: CASSPRGSGVLQETQYF.

The rearrangement joins TRBV28 to TRBJ1-2, with 10 positions matching TRBD1. The germline V gene has CDR1 MDHEN and CDR2 SYDVKM. The CDR3 is 15 amino acids. V trimming: 5 bases; J trimming: 5 bases; junction bases outside the gene matches: 8. In DNA, the CDR3 is TGTGCCAGCAGTCTAGGACAGGGGGTAAATTATGGCTACACCTTC. Translated, it gives CASSLGQGVNYGYTF.

The DNA for the CDR3 is TGTGCCAGCAGCTCGTGGGACAGGGGGCAGTCAGATACGCAGTATTTT. Translating it yields CASSSWDRGQSDTQYF. The rearrangement links TRBV7-9 to TRBJ2-3, with 12 bases matching TRBD1. With 4 bases clipped from V and 4 bases from J, the junction kept 6 bases outside the gene matches. Per the germline V gene, CDR1 is SEHNR and CDR2 is FQNEAQ (reference sequence). This CDR3 has 16 amino acids. The whole variable domain, filled in from reference TRBV7-9 and TRBJ2-3, reads DTGVSQNPRHKITKRGQNVTFRCDPISEHNRLYWYRQTLGQGPEFLTYFQNEAQLEKSRLLSDRFSAERPKGSFSTLEIQRTEQGDSAMYLCASSSWDRGQSDTQYFGPGTRLTVL.

The V and J genes are TRBV19 and TRBJ2-2; D possibly corresponds to TRBD1 (6 bases). Deletions cut 3 bases from V and 0 bases from J, with 11 bases between. Germline assignment: CDR1 LNHDA and CDR2 SQIVND (reference sequence). The length of the CDR3 is 16 residues. CDR3 residues: CASSILAGANTGELFF. CDR3 sequence (DNA): TGTGCCAGTAGTATTTTAGCAGGGGCGAACACCGGGGAGCTGTTTTTT.